This T cell receptor beta chain stems from a study of blood T cell repertoires in COVID-19. Authors' analysis steps: From reference gene primer amplification, estimates of nucleated cell counts were derived. The table came from immunoSEQ multiplex PCR; TCRdb's copy has only in-frame clones and leaves some out. V and J calls and clone size follow that table, whereas D and trimming were derived from the DNA. This table has 150,000 to 160,000 clones, roughly nine tenths appearing once. This clonotype was sampled from a woman in her forties with acute or convalescent COVID-19. Material for sequencing was peripheral blood.

The CDR3 loop reads CASRTMKGRDTGELFF. In DNA form, the CDR3 reads TGCGCCAGCCGCACCATGAAAGGGAGAGATACCGGGGAGCTGTTTTTT. The chain joins TRBV4-1 to TRBJ2-2, with D perhaps TRBD2 (5 bases). Trimming removed 8 bases from V and 5 bases from J, with 21 bases in between. Germline CDR1 is MGHRA and CDR2 is YSYEKL. The CDR3 sequence is 16 residues long.